The present T cell receptor beta chain was sequenced within a study of blood T cells in healthy people across ages. Extractions gave at least 5.5 micrograms of total RNA per sample. Notes on this clonotype: The junction differs from germline at one of its ends, possibly a read error.

PCR was performed a second time for 7 to 11 cycles using a sample-barcoded 5' primer and a J-beta primer mix. TCRdb independently ran MiXCR on the 5' RACE reads; one entry per CDR3 protein. The top ten clones hold 23% of a sample with around 1,800,000 distinct CDR3 sequences, roughly 43% of them seen once. Germline values: CDR1 LGHNA, CDR2 YSLEER. The CDR3 length is 14 residues. The sequenced sample consisted of blood. The chain couples TRBV4-3 to TRBJ2-1; D is possibly TRBD2 (6 bases). The TCR originated in a human donor in good health. The CDR3 nucleotides read TGCGCCAGCAGCCAAGACACTAGCAAGGAGACCCAGTTCTTT. Its protein product is CASSQDTSKETQFF.